Below are 19 T cell receptor beta chains sequenced from a single sample in a study of shared clonotypes between healthy human individuals. Sequenced by immunoSEQ multiplex PCR; TCRdb stores in-frame clones only, minus some. The sample shows about 2.1 million clones, 85% to 95% of them seen only once. In the naive CD8 group, cells lacked CD45RO and were positively selected for CCR7, so terminally differentiated effector memory CD45RA+ cells were left out. Source material: naive CD8+ T cells from PBMCs. The receptor source for this set is a man aged 18 to 29 in good health. Some clones in this sample may be carry-over from other donors' samples.

The chain joins TRBV7-6 to TRBJ2-1, with D possibly matching TRBD2 (5 bases). The germline gives CDR1 SGHVS, CDR2 FNYEAQ. Trimming pared 1 base from V and 6 bases from J, leaving 13 bases between. This CDR3 is 15 amino acids long. The CDR3: CASSLGPATINEQFF. The CDR3 DNA sequence: TGTGCCAGCAGCTTAGGACCAGCGACTATCAATGAGCAGTTCTTC. Together with reference TRBV7-6 and TRBJ2-1, the CDR3 gives the full variable domain: GAGVSQSPRYKVTKRGQDVALRCDPISGHVSLYWYRQALGQGPEFLTYFNYEAQQDKSGLPNDRFSAERPEGSISTLTIQRTEQRDSAMYRCASSLGPATINEQFFGPGTRLTVL.

The V gene is TRBV4-3, the J gene TRBJ2-1, with D perhaps matching TRBD1 or TRBD2 (5 bases each). The CDR3 has 20 residues. Per germline, CDR1 LGHNA and CDR2 YSLEER. V was pared by 0 bases and J by 0 bases, with 21 bases between. In nucleotides, the CDR3 is TGCGCCAGCAGCCAAGATACCGGGACGGAGGTGATTAGCTCCTACAATGAGCAGTTCTTC. This gives the protein CASSQDTGTEVISSYNEQFF.

The rearrangement uses TRBV7-9 and TRBJ1-3; 7 bases agree with TRBD1. J lost 2 bases, V lost 3 bases, and 16 bases had no gene match. The CDR3 consists of 19 residues. In germline, CDR1 is SEHNR, CDR2 FQNEAQ (reference sequence). The DNA for the CDR3 is TGTGCCAGCAGCTTTGATCCTGGGGACGACGGGACAGCTGGAAACACCATATATTTT. Its protein product is CASSFDPGDDGTAGNTIYF.

With regard to this clone: The same CDR3 arises from other DNA sequences in this sample as well. V is TRBV7-9 and J is TRBJ1-1, with D unclear. Germline assignment: CDR1 SEHNR and CDR2 FQNEAQ (reference sequence). The CDR3 totals 10 residues. Deletions cut 3 bases from V and 7 bases from J, with 3 bases between. CDR3 sequence (DNA): TGTGCCAGCAGCTTTCTTGAAGCTTTCTTT. Translated, it gives CASSFLEAFF.

This clone was counted once. The rearrangement joins TRBV27 to TRBJ2-1, with TRBD2 matching over 8 bases. Germline trimming cut 3 bases from V and 6 bases from J; bases unmatched to any gene: 4. This CDR3 has 14 amino acids. Germline assignment: CDR1 MNHEY and CDR2 SMNVEV (reference sequence). DNA for the CDR3: TGTGCCAGCAGTTTCAGCGGGAGAAGCAATGAGCAGTTCTTC. Encoded protein: CASSFSGRSNEQFF.

Comment on this clone: This same CDR3 is encoded by further DNA sequences in the sample. The genes are TRBV27 and TRBJ1-5; TRBD1 matches 9 bases. This CDR3 is 14 amino acids long. Trimming cost V 6 bases and J 0 bases; bases outside gene matches: 0. Per the germline V gene, CDR1 is MNHEY and CDR2 is SMNVEV (reference sequence). CDR3 amino acids: CASRDRGSNQPQHF. In DNA, the CDR3 is TGTGCCAGCAGGGACAGGGGTAGCAATCAGCCCCAGCATTTT.

This chain connects TRBV11-2 to TRBJ2-1; TRBD2 is a possible D gene (6 bases). Trimming shortened V by 5 bases and J by 7 bases, and 12 bases separated the two germline ends. Germline V CDR1 and CDR2: SGHAT, FQNNGV. The CDR3 contains 13 residues. Here the CDR3 reads CASSIRLENEQFF. CDR3 DNA sequence: TGTGCCAGCAGCATCAGACTAGAAAATGAGCAGTTCTTC. Full variable domain (remainder filled in from reference TRBV11-2 and TRBJ2-1): EAGVAQSPRYKIIEKRQSVAFWCNPISGHATLYWYQQILGQGPKLLIQFQNNGVVDDSQLPKDRFSAERLKGVDSTLKIQPAKLEDSAVYLCASSIRLENEQFFGPGTRLTVL.

This sequence joins TRBV6-5 and TRBJ2-7; D ambiguous. The V end lost 0 bases, the J end lost 2 bases, and 11 bases lay between the germline ends. CDR1 and CDR2 (germline): MNHEY, SVGAGI. There are 15 residues in the CDR3. CDR3 sequence reads: CASSYSRHRTYEQYF. CDR3 nucleotides: TGTGCCAGCAGTTACTCGCGCCACCGAACCTACGAGCAGTACTTC.

The chain recombines TRBV4-3 with TRBJ1-2; no reliable D call. CDR3 length: 15 residues. Germline values: CDR1 LGHNA, CDR2 YSLEER. V lost 4 bases and J lost 0, with 12 bases in between. The CDR3 bases are TGCGCCAGCAGCCCCCGATGGAAGCCTAACTATGGCTACACCTTC. This sequence encodes CASSPRWKPNYGYTF.

This chain links TRBV7-2 with TRBJ2-1, with 7 nucleotides matching TRBD2. Looked up from germline, CDR1 is SGHTA and CDR2 is FQGNSA. The trim removed 0 bases at V and 6 bases at J, leaving 2 bases unmatched. The CDR3 loop spans 14 amino acids. The DNA of the CDR3 is TGTGCCAGCAGCTTAGCCGGGAGGCCCAATGAGCAGTTCTTC. Protein product: CASSLAGRPNEQFF.

The chain combines TRBV14 with TRBJ2-7, with D perhaps being TRBD1 or TRBD2 (5 bases each). V dropped 0 bases and J dropped 2 bases, with 8 bases sitting between them. The CDR3 length is 14 residues. Germline-derived CDR1 and CDR2 are SGHDN and FVKESK. The DNA for the CDR3 is TGTGCCAGCAGCCAAGACTGGGGACCCTACGAGCAGTACTTC. As protein: CASSQDWGPYEQYF.

The CDR3 sequence: CASSPPQVGYNYGYTF. The CDR3 DNA reads as TGTGCCAGCAGTCCCCCACAGGTGGGGTATAACTATGGCTACACCTTC. The gene calls are TRBV28 and TRBJ1-2; possible D gene TRBD1, 5 bases. Between the trimmed V and J ends, which lost 5 bases and 1 base, there was a span of 17 bases. From germline, CDR1 is MDHEN and CDR2 SYDVKM. The CDR3 has 16 amino acids.

This chain uses TRBV9 with TRBJ2-3, with 8 bases aligning to TRBD1. The CDR3 is 15 amino acids. Trimming cost V 4 bases and J 2 bases; bases outside gene matches: 6. Germline loops: CDR1 SGDLS, CDR2 YYNGEE. The CDR3 sequence: CASSTRQGSTDTQYF. In nucleotides, the CDR3 is TGTGCCAGCAGCACGAGACAGGGGTCCACAGATACGCAGTATTTT.

A remark on this clone: Other DNA sequences in this sample translate to the same CDR3. The chain employs TRBV5-6 and TRBJ1-3; D not certain. Germline V gives CDR1 SGHDT, CDR2 YYEEEE. This CDR3 region has 14 residues. Between the trimmed V and J ends, which lost 0 bases and 4 bases, there was a span of 8 bases. DNA of the CDR3: TGTGCCAGCAGCTTGGGAGGGTCCGGAAACACCATATATTTT. It translates to CASSLGGSGNTIYF.

The V gene is TRBV5-1, the J gene TRBJ2-7; 7 bases line up with TRBD2. Unmatched junction bases numbered 5, after V lost 2 bases and J lost 6 bases. The germline V gene encodes CDR1 SGHRS and CDR2 YFSETQ. CDR3 size: 13 residues. The CDR3 loop is CASSFGGLREQYF. CDR3 coding DNA: TGCGCCAGCAGCTTCGGGGGACTACGCGAGCAGTACTTC.

CDR3 nucleotide sequence: TGTGCCAGTAGTTTGGGACAGGGGGCGCTTTACGAGCAGTACTTC. This encodes CASSLGQGALYEQYF. This chain connects TRBV19 to TRBJ2-7; 12 bases agree with TRBD1. V lost 5 bases and J lost 4; bases outside the gene matches: 6. Germline V gene lookup returns CDR1 LNHDA and CDR2 SQIVND (reference sequence). This CDR3 contains 15 residues.

The rearrangement uses TRBV7-9 and TRBJ1-1; D not resolved. Germline-derived CDR1 and CDR2 are SEHNR and FQNEAQ (reference sequence). This CDR3 is 13 amino acids long. Trimming stripped 0 bases from V and 6 bases from J, with 8 bases between. In nucleotides, the CDR3 is TGTGCCAGCAGCTTAGCGTTGGTGTCTGAAGCTTTCTTT. Amino acid sequence: CASSLALVSEAFF. Variable domain in full (rest from reference TRBV7-9 and TRBJ1-1): DTGVSQNPRHKITKRGQNVTFRCDPISEHNRLYWYRQTLGQGPEFLTYFQNEAQLEKSRLLSDRFSAERPKGSFSTLEIQRTEQGDSAMYLCASSLALVSEAFFGQGTRLTVV.

The chain is built from TRBV7-8 and TRBJ1-3; no definite D call. V was cut by 6 bases and J by 4 bases, with 7 bases left in between. This CDR3 comprises 12 residues. The germline gives CDR1 SGHVS, CDR2 FQNEAQ. The CDR3 coding sequence is TGTGCCAGCAGTTTTAAAGGAAACACCATATATTTT. It yields the protein CASSFKGNTIYF.

This chain uses TRBV28 with TRBJ1-2; D is perhaps TRBD1 (6 bases). CDR3 length: 13 residues. The germline V gene encodes CDR1 MDHEN and CDR2 SYDVKM. V lost 7 bases and J 4 bases, leaving 13 bases between the germline ends. The CDR3 sequence is CASNLRTVYGYTF. The CDR3 nucleotides are TGTGCCAGCAACCTCCGGACAGTCTATGGCTACACCTTC.